This TCR beta chain was retrieved from a study of tumor-infiltrating lymphocytes in oesophageal squamous cell carcinoma. From the PCR reads, TCRdb called clonotypes with MiXCR, one entry per CDR3 protein. In the table there are around 6,200 distinct CDR3 sequences, more than 14% of which are singletons. Germline CDR1 is SGHTA and CDR2 is FQGNSA. The CDR3 is made up of 17 amino acids. The V and J ends lost 2 bases and 5 bases, in that order; junction bases with no gene match: 10. By sample share, this clonotype is large. This receptor was obtained from a male donor with esophageal squamous cell carcinoma. The sequencing input was esophageal tumor tissue. The chain is built from TRBV7-2 and TRBJ2-5; 11 bases fit TRBD2. The CDR3 nucleotides are TGTGCCAGCAGCTTATCTAGCGGGGGGTTAAAGGGGGAGACCCAGTACTTC. Amino acid sequence: CASSLSSGGLKGETQYF.